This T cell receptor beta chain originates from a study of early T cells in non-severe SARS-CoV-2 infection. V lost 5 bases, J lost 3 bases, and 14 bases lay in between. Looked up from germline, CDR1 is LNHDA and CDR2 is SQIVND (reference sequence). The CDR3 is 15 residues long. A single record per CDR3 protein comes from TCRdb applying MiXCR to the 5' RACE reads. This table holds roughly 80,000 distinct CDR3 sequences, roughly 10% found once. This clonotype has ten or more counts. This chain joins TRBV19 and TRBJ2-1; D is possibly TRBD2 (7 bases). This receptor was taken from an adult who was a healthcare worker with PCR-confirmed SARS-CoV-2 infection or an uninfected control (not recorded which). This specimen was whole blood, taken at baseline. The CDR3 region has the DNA TGTGCCAGTAGTGTGACCGGGGGGCTCTACAATGAGCAGTTCTTC. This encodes CASSVTGGLYNEQFF.